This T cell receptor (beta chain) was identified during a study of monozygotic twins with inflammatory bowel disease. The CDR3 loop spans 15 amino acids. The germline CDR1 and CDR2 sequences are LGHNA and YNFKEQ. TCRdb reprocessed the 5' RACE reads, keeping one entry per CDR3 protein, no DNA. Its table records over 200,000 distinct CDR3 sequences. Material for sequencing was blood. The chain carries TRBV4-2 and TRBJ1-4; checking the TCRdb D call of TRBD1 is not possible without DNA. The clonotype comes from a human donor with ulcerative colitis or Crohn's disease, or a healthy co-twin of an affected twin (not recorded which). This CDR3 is CASSPEPGAEEKLFF.